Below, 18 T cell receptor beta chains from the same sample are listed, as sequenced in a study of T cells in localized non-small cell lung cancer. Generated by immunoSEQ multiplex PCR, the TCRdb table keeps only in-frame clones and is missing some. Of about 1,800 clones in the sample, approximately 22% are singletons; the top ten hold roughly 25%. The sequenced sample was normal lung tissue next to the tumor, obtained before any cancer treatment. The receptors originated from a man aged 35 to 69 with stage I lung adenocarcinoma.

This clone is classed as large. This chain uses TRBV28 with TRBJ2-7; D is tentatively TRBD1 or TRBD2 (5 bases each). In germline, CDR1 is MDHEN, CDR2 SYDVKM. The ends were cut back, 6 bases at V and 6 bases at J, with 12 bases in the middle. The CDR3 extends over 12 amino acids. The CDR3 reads CASRGVGPEQYF. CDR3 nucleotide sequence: TGTGCCAGCAGGGGGGTGGGACCCGAGCAGTACTTC. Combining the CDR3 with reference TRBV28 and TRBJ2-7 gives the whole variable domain DVKVTQSSRYLVKRTGEKVFLECVQDMDHENMFWYRQDPGLGLRLIYFSYDVKMKEKGDIPEGYSVSREKKERFSLILESASTNQTSMYLCASRGVGPEQYFGPGTRLTVT.

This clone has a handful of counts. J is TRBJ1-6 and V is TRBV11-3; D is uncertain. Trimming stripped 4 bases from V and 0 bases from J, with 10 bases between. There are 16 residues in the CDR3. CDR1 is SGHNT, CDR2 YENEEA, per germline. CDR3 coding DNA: TGTGCCAGCAGCTGGGCCAGGACCTCCTATAATTCACCCCTCCACTTT. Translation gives CASSWARTSYNSPLHF.

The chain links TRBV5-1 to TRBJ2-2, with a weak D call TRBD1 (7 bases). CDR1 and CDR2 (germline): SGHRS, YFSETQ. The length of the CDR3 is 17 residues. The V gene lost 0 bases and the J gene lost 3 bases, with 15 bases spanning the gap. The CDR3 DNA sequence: TGCGCCAGCAGCTTGGACGGAGGGGGCACGTACACCGGGGAGCTGTTTTTT. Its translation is CASSLDGGGTYTGELFF.

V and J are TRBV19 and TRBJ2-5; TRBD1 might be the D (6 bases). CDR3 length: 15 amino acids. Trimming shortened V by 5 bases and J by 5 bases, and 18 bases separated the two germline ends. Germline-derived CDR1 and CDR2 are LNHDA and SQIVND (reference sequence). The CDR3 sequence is CASSLHLRGSETQYF. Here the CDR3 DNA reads TGTGCCAGTAGTCTCCACCTCAGGGGTAGCGAGACCCAGTACTTC.

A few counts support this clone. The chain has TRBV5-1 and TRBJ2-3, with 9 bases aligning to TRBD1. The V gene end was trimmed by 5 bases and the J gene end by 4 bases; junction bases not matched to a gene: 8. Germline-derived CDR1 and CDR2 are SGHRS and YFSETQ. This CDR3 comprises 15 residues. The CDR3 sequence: CASRPGQGAADTQYF. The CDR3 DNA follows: TGCGCCAGCAGACCGGGACAGGGAGCCGCAGATACGCAGTATTTT.

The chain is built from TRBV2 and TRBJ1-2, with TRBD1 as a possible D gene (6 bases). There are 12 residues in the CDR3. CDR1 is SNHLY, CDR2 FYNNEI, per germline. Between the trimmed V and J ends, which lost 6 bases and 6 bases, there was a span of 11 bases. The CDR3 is CASRQGPHGYTF. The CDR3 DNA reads TGTGCCAGCAGACAGGGCCCTCATGGCTACACCTTC.

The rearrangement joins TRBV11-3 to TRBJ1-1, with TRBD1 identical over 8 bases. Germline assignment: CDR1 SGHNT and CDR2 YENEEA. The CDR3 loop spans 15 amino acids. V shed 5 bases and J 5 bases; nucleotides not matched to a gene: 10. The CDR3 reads CASSPYRGSGTEAFF. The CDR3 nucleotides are TGTGCCAGCAGCCCTTACAGGGGGAGCGGGACTGAAGCTTTCTTT.

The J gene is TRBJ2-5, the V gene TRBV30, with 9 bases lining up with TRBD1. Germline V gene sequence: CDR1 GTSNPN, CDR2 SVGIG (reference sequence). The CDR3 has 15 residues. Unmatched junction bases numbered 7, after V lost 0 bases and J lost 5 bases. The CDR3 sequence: CAWSVGTGLQETQYF. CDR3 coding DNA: TGTGCCTGGAGTGTCGGGACAGGGCTCCAGGAGACCCAGTACTTC.

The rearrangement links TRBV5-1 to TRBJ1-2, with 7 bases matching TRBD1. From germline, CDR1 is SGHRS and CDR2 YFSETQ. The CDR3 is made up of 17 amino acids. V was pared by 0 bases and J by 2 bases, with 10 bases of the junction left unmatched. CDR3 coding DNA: TGCGCCAGCAGCTTGGGGGCCGCGGACAGGTTGAACTATGGCTACACCTTC. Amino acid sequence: CASSLGAADRLNYGYTF.

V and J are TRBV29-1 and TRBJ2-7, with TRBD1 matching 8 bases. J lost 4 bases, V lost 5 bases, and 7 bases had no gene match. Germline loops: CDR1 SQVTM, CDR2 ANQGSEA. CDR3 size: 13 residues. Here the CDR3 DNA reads TGCAGCGTTTGGGCAGGGGGCCCGTACGAGCAGTACTTC. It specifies CSVWAGGPYEQYF.

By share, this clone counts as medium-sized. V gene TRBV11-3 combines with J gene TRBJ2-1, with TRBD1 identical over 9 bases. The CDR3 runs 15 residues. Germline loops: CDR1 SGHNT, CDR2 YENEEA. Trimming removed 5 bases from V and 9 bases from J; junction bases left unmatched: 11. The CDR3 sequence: CASSVVGTGLGEQFF. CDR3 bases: TGTGCCAGCAGCGTTGTCGGGACAGGGCTCGGTGAGCAGTTCTTC.

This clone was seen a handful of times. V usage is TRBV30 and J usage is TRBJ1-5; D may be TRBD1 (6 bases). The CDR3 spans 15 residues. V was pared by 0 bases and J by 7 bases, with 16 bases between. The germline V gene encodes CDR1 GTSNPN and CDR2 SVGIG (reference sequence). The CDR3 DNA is TGTGCCTGGAGTGTACGGTGGGGGGCTGGACAGCCCCAGCATTTT. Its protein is CAWSVRWGAGQPQHF. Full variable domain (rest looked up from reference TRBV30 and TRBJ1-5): SQTIHQWPATLVQPVGSPLSLECTVEGTSNPNLYWYRQAAGRGLQLLFYSVGIGQISSEVPQNLSASRPQDRQFILSSKKLLLSDSGFYLCAWSVRWGAGQPQHFGDGTRLSIL.

Here the CDR3 DNA reads TGTGCCAGTAGTATTCGGACAGGTAAGGGGGGTCTAGCCAAAAACATTCAGTACTTC. This encodes CASSIRTGKGGLAKNIQYF. The chain is built from TRBV19 and TRBJ2-4; tentatively, D is TRBD1 (7 bases). With 3 bases removed from V and 0 bases from J, the gap between germline ends came to 21 bases. CDR1 is LNHDA and CDR2 is SQIVND in the germline V gene (reference sequence). This CDR3 spans 19 amino acids.

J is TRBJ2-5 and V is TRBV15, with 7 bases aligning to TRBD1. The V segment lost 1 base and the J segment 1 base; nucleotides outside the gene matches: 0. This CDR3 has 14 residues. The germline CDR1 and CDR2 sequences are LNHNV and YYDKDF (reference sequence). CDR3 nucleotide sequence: TGTGCCACCAGCAGAGGACAGGGCCAAGAGACCCAGTACTTC. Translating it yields CATSRGQGQETQYF.

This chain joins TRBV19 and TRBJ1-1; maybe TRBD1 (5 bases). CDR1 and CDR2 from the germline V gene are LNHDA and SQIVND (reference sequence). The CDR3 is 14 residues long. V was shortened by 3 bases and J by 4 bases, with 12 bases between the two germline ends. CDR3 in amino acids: CASSIGDQGTEAFF. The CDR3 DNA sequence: TGTGCCAGTAGTATCGGGGACCAAGGCACTGAAGCTTTCTTT.

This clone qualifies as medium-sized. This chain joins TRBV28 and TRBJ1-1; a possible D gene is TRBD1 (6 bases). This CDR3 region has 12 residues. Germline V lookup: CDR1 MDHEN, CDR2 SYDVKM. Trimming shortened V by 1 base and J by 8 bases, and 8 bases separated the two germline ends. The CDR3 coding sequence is TGTGCCAGCAGTTTATTCGGGACAGAAGCTTTCTTT. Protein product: CASSLFGTEAFF. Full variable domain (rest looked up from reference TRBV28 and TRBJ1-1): DVKVTQSSRYLVKRTGEKVFLECVQDMDHENMFWYRQDPGLGLRLIYFSYDVKMKEKGDIPEGYSVSREKKERFSLILESASTNQTSMYLCASSLFGTEAFFGQGTRLTVV.

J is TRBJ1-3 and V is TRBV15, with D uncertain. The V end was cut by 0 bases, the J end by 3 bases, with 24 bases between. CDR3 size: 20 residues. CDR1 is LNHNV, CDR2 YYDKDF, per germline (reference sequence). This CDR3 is CATSRDNLEDEILDGNTIYF. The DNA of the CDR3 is TGTGCCACCAGCAGAGACAACCTTGAGGACGAGATACTCGATGGAAACACCATATATTTT.

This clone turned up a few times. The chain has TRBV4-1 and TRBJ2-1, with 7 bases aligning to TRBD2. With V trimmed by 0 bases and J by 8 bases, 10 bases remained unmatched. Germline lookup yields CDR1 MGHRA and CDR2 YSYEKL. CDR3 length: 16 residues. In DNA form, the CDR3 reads TGCGCCAGCAGCCAAGATTTGGCTAGCGGCGGGGATGAGCAGTTCTTC. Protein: CASSQDLASGGDEQFF.